The 10 T cell receptor beta chains listed next were all sequenced from one sample in a study of blood T cell repertoires in COVID-19. Only in-frame clones appear in the TCRdb table, and some are missing; sequencing was by immunoSEQ multiplex PCR. Of some 490,000 clones in the sample, 70% to 90% were seen once. The material sequenced was peripheral blood. The receptors stem from a human donor in a cohort sampled during active COVID-19.

The chain recombines TRBV19 with TRBJ2-5, with D tentatively TRBD1 (6 bases). The germline V gene encodes CDR1 LNHDA and CDR2 SQIVND (reference sequence). V was pared by 4 bases and J by 6 bases, with 18 bases between. CDR3 length: 15 residues. DNA of the CDR3: TGTGCCAGTAGTACCGCGGGCGGCAGGGGACAGACCCAGTACTTC. This encodes CASSTAGGRGQTQYF.

This rearrangement joins TRBV7-8 to TRBJ2-7; TRBD2 matches at 8 bases. V lost 5 bases, J lost 5 bases, and 8 bases stayed unmatched. The CDR3 is made up of 14 amino acids. Looked up from germline, CDR1 is SGHVS and CDR2 is FQNEAQ. The CDR3 bases are TGTGCCAGCAGCGCCGGGACTAGTCCCCACGAGCAGTACTTC. It translates to CASSAGTSPHEQYF.

V gene TRBV5-4 combines with J gene TRBJ2-1, with D tentatively TRBD1 (5 bases). Trimming took off 0 bases at V and 5 bases at J, with 12 bases between the two ends. The CDR3 is 15 amino acids. Looked up from germline, CDR1 is SGHNT and CDR2 is YYREEE (reference sequence). The chain's CDR3 is CASSLGWGVNNEQFF. The CDR3 DNA reads as TGTGCCAGCAGCTTGGGTTGGGGCGTCAACAATGAGCAGTTCTTC.

This chain links TRBV10-3 with TRBJ1-5, with 8 bases identical to TRBD1. Germline V gene sequence: CDR1 ENHRY, CDR2 SYGVKD. V shed 3 bases and J 6 bases; nucleotides not matched to a gene: 4. The CDR3 length is 14 residues. This CDR3 is CAISEGQGAQPQHF. CDR3 DNA sequence: TGTGCCATCAGTGAAGGGCAGGGGGCTCAGCCCCAGCATTTT.

The chain couples TRBV2 to TRBJ2-5; the D is unclear. This CDR3 comprises 11 residues. Germline CDR1 and CDR2: SNHLY and FYNNEI. Trimming took 4 bases from V and 2 from J, leaving 2 bases between them. DNA for the CDR3: TGTGCCAGCAGTGTACAAGAGACCCAGTACTTC. It specifies CASSVQETQYF.

In DNA, the CDR3 is TGTGCCAGTACCCAGAGCGCCACTAGCACAGATACGCAGTATTTT. Translation: CASTQSATSTDTQYF. V usage is TRBV19 and J usage is TRBJ2-3; D call uncertain. The CDR3 totals 15 residues. Trimming removed 7 bases from V and 0 bases from J, with 14 bases in between. Per germline, CDR1 LNHDA and CDR2 SQIVND (reference sequence).

The V and J genes are TRBV12-1 and TRBJ1-5; no DNA check was done on the table's D call, TRBD1. TRBV12-1 counts as a pseudogene. CDR3 length: 15 amino acids. In nucleotides, the CDR3 is TGTGCCAGCAGCTTTTCCCCTTTCCTTGACAGCGCTTGGCATTTT. Amino acids: CASSFSPFLDSAWHF.

The genes are TRBV7-8 and TRBJ1-5; 7 bases line up with TRBD1. The V segment lost 5 bases and the J segment 4 bases; nucleotides outside the gene matches: 5. The CDR3 extends over 14 amino acids. The germline V gene has CDR1 SGHVS and CDR2 FQNEAQ. CDR3 region: CASSRSGGNQPQHF. The CDR3 coding sequence is TGTGCCAGCAGCCGTTCAGGGGGAAATCAGCCCCAGCATTTT. Based on the CDR3 plus reference TRBV7-8 and TRBJ1-5, the full variable domain is GAGVSQSPRYKVAKRGQDVALRCDPISGHVSLFWYQQALGQGPEFLTYFQNEAQLDKSGLPSDRFFAERPEGSVSTLKIQRTQQEDSAVYLCASSRSGGNQPQHFGDGTRLSIL.

This clone is a singleton in its sample. The rearrangement joins TRBV5-1 to TRBJ2-5; D is possibly TRBD2 (6 bases). The CDR3 is 15 residues long. V shed 4 bases and J shed 5 bases, with 18 bases lying between them. CDR1 and CDR2 from the germline V gene are SGHRS and YFSETQ. Here the CDR3 DNA reads TGCGCCAGCAGCGGGTCGGGGGATCGAAGGGAGACCCAGTACTTC. It is translated as CASSGSGDRRETQYF.

The chain joins TRBV30 to TRBJ2-1, with 9 bases lining up with TRBD1. CDR1 and CDR2 from the germline V gene are GTSNPN and SVGIG (reference sequence). CDR3 length: 14 residues. V lost 5 bases to trimming and J lost 1 base; unmatched junction nucleotides: 3. Here the CDR3 reads CAWGGQGSYNEQFF. CDR3 DNA sequence: TGTGCCTGGGGGGGACAGGGATCCTACAATGAGCAGTTCTTC.